Sequencing of this TCR beta chain was carried out in a study of graft-versus-host responses after intestinal transplantation. Study summary: Each patient got anti-thymocyte globulin induction, then tacrolimus and steroids for roughly 3 years. General observations from the study: GvH clones detected in recipient marrow included some appearing first in ileum or blood.

As regards this clone: Its specificity is unknown.

Here immunoSEQ multiplex PCR was the method, and the copy in TCRdb shows in-frame clones only, minus some. This sample has around 39,000 clones, with over 85% found just once. CDR3 length equals 16 residues. The germline V gene encodes CDR1 LNHDA and CDR2 SQIVND (reference sequence). Deletions cut 1 base from V and 3 bases from J, with 16 bases between. This sample comprised PBMCs, obtained around 720 days after intestinal transplantation. The sequence was collected from a human patient who received an intestinal transplant, so some T cells may come from the graft donor. The chain combines TRBV19 with TRBJ2-7; D assignment may be TRBD1 or TRBD2 (5 bases each). The CDR3 DNA reads as TGTGCCAGTAGTATAGGGGGACCCCCAGGATACTACGAGCAGTACTTC. Its translation is CASSIGGPPGYYEQYF.